This TCR beta chain was documented in a study of T cells in narcolepsy. Profiled with immunoSEQ multiplex PCR; TCRdb holds only in-frame clones, not every one. The sample holds 20,000 to 30,000 clones, almost 85% seen once. This sequence originates from a human donor in good health. Sequencing was carried out using memory (CD45RA-) CD4+ T cells from blood.

CDR3 sequence reads: CASSELAGVRNEQFF. In DNA, the CDR3 is TGTGCCAGCAGCGAATTAGCGGGAGTGAGGAATGAGCAGTTCTTC. This chain joins TRBV7-2 and TRBJ2-1; 9 bases match TRBD2. Germline CDR1 and CDR2: SGHTA and FQGNSA. V was pared by 5 bases and J by 7 bases, with 9 bases of the junction left unmatched. This CDR3 comprises 15 residues.